These 16 T cell receptor beta chains originate from one sample sequenced in a study of OX40 agonist ivuxolimab in advanced cancers. The method was immunoSEQ multiplex PCR; TCRdb's version includes in-frame clones alone and lacks a portion of them. Found here are some 12,000 clones, nearly 85% of them singletons; the top ten hold roughly 10%. The input for sequencing was CD4+ or CD8+ T cells sorted from blood, taken in a trial of the OX40 agonist ivuxolimab. Receptor source: an adult with an advanced solid tumor such as melanoma, head and neck, liver or kidney cancer.

The rearrangement uses TRBV4-3 and TRBJ2-1, with D possibly matching TRBD2 (6 bases). Germline V gene data show CDR1 as LGHNA and CDR2 as YSLEER. Trimming removed 0 bases from V and 0 bases from J, with 12 bases in between. CDR3 size: 17 residues. The CDR3 sequence: CASSQDRLATSYNEQFF. Written as DNA, the CDR3 is TGCGCCAGCAGCCAAGATCGGCTAGCGACCTCCTACAATGAGCAGTTCTTC.

The J gene is TRBJ2-7, the V gene TRBV5-1, with a weak D call TRBD2 (6 bases). There are 12 residues in the CDR3. Germline V lookup: CDR1 SGHRS, CDR2 YFSETQ. Trimming left V 3 bases short and J 4 bases short, with 8 bases between. CDR3 nucleotide sequence: TGCGCCAGCAGCTCCGGGACTTACGAGCAGTACTTC. It encodes CASSSGTYEQYF.

The V gene is TRBV2, the J gene TRBJ2-7, with TRBD1 matching 7 bases. From germline, CDR1 is SNHLY and CDR2 FYNNEI. Trimming cost V 7 bases and J 3 bases; bases outside gene matches: 6. This CDR3 is built from 13 residues. The chain's CDR3 is CASTGTEFYEQYF. The DNA of the CDR3 is TGTGCCAGCACCGGGACAGAGTTCTACGAGCAGTACTTC. Looking up the rest from reference TRBV2 and TRBJ2-7 gives the full variable domain: EPEVTQTPSHQVTQMGQEVILRCVPISNHLYFYWYRQILGQKVEFLVSFYNNEISEKSEIFDDQFSVERPDGSNFTLKIRSTKLEDSAMYFCASTGTEFYEQYFGPGTRLTVT.

V and J are TRBV4-3 and TRBJ2-5; 10 bases agree with TRBD1. The trim removed 4 bases at V and 3 bases at J, leaving 8 bases unmatched. CDR3 length equals 16 residues. Looked up from germline, CDR1 is LGHNA and CDR2 is YSLEER. The CDR3: CASSPLPGTGEETQYF. CDR3 bases: TGCGCCAGCAGCCCCCTTCCCGGGACAGGGGAAGAGACCCAGTACTTC.

This clone was recorded once. This same CDR3 is encoded by further DNA sequences in the sample. The chain joins TRBV14 to TRBJ2-7; D is uncertain. Trimming pared 3 bases from V and 2 bases from J, leaving 5 bases between. Per the germline V gene, CDR1 is SGHDN and CDR2 is FVKESK. This CDR3 is 12 amino acids long. CDR3 loop: CASSQEPYEQYF. DNA for the CDR3: TGTGCCAGCAGCCAGGAACCCTACGAGCAGTACTTC.

This rearrangement joins TRBV10-2 to TRBJ2-2, with D perhaps given as TRBD1 or TRBD2 (6 bases each). The CDR3 length is 14 residues. The germline V gene has CDR1 WSHSY and CDR2 SAAADI. Trimming cost V 9 bases and J 6 bases, with 17 bases left between them. CDR3 protein: CASFGGPAPGELFF. CDR3 sequence (DNA): TGCGCCAGTTTTGGGGGGCCAGCTCCCGGGGAGCTGTTTTTT.

This clone turned up a few times. In nucleotides, the CDR3 is TGTGCCAGCAGTTTACGACCCGGACGGGGGCGGCAAGAGACCCAGTACTTC. Translation: CASSLRPGRGRQETQYF. The chain employs TRBV27 and TRBJ2-5, with D perhaps TRBD1 or TRBD2 (6 bases each). This CDR3 region has 17 residues. Germline V gene lookup returns CDR1 MNHEY and CDR2 SMNVEV (reference sequence). Trimming took off 2 bases at V and 2 bases at J, with 18 bases between the two ends.

The chain links TRBV10-2 to TRBJ2-1, with 8 bases identical to TRBD2. Trimming removed 6 bases from V and 6 bases from J; junction bases left unmatched: 7. This CDR3 region has 14 residues. The germline V gene has CDR1 WSHSY and CDR2 SAAADI. The CDR3 DNA reads as TGCGCCAGCAGACCCGGGGGGGGAGGCAATGAGCAGTTCTTC. Protein sequence: CASRPGGGGNEQFF.

About this clone: Germline and junction disagree at one end, which may indicate a read error. The chain uses TRBV9 and TRBJ2-3, with D tentatively TRBD2 (5 bases). The CDR3 covers 8 residues. Germline values: CDR1 SGDLS, CDR2 YYNGEE. This CDR3 is CASSTGNF. DNA of the CDR3: TGTGCCAGCAGCACCGGGAACTTT.

This chain connects TRBV7-9 to TRBJ2-1; 10 nucleotides match TRBD2. V dropped 3 bases and J dropped 4; count of bases not matched to a gene: 6. From germline, CDR1 is SEHNR and CDR2 FQNEAQ (reference sequence). The CDR3 has 16 residues. The CDR3 DNA reads TGTGCCAGCAGCTTGGGGACTAGCGCGAATTACAATGAGCAGTTCTTC. Encoded protein: CASSLGTSANYNEQFF.

This chain links TRBV27 with TRBJ2-1, with a possible D match to TRBD2 (7 bases). Per the germline V gene, CDR1 is MNHEY and CDR2 is SMNVEV (reference sequence). Trimming cost V 10 bases and J 0 bases, with 13 bases left between them. The CDR3 spans 14 residues. The CDR3 here is CATGGGSSYNEQFF. The CDR3 DNA is TGTGCCACCGGGGGCGGGAGCTCCTACAATGAGCAGTTCTTC.

The rearrangement joins TRBV4-1 to TRBJ2-3; 8 positions match TRBD2. Germline trimming cut 0 bases from V and 3 bases from J; bases unmatched to any gene: 8. CDR1 MGHRA and CDR2 YSYEKL come from the germline V gene. The CDR3 sequence is 17 residues long. The CDR3 nucleotides read TGCGCCAGCAGCCAAGATTCGAGCGGGAGTGGTACAGATACGCAGTATTTT. Its protein product is CASSQDSSGSGTDTQYF.

J is TRBJ2-7 and V is TRBV14; D is perhaps TRBD2 (6 bases). V dropped 3 bases and J dropped 6 bases, with 15 bases sitting between them. Germline assignment: CDR1 SGHDN and CDR2 FVKESK. CDR3 size: 14 residues. The CDR3 spells CASSQGDSPGEQYF. DNA of the CDR3: TGTGCCAGCAGCCAGGGGGACTCCCCGGGCGAGCAGTACTTC.

This chain links TRBV7-9 with TRBJ2-3; 9 nucleotides agree with TRBD1. J was trimmed by 4 bases and V by 5 bases; bases with no gene match: 19. Germline V gene data show CDR1 as SEHNR and CDR2 as FQNEAQ (reference sequence). CDR3 length: 19 residues. This CDR3 reads CASSDEETPGQGSADTQYF. The CDR3 nucleotides are TGTGCCAGCAGCGATGAAGAGACCCCGGGACAGGGCTCCGCAGATACGCAGTATTTT.

The chain links TRBV9 to TRBJ1-2, with D maybe TRBD1 (6 bases). This CDR3 has 14 residues. Germline assignment: CDR1 SGDLS and CDR2 YYNGEE. Trimming took 0 bases from V and 2 from J, leaving 8 bases between them. CDR3 DNA sequence: TGTGCCAGCAGCGTAGGACAGGAGAACTATGGCTACACCTTC. It specifies CASSVGQENYGYTF.

The V gene is TRBV6-4, the J gene TRBJ2-1, with 10 bases aligning to TRBD2. Germline V CDR1 and CDR2: MRHNA, SNTAGT. CDR3 length: 14 amino acids. The J segment lost 10 bases and the V segment lost 3 bases, leaving 6 bases of the junction unmatched. CDR3 protein: CASSEGIAGGEQFF. CDR3 nucleotide sequence: TGTGCCAGCAGTGAGGGGATAGCGGGGGGCGAGCAGTTCTTC.